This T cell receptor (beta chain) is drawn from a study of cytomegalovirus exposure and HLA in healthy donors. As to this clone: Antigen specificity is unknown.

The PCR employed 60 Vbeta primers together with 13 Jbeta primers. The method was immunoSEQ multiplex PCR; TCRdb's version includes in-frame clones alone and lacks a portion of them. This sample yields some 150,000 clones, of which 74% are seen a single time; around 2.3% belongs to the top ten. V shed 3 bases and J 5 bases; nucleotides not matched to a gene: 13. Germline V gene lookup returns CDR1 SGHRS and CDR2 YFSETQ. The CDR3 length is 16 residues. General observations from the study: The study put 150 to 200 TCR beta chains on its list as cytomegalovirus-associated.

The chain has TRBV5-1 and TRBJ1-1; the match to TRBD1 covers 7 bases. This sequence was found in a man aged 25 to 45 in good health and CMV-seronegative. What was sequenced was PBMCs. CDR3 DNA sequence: TGCGCCAGCAGCTCATCTGGCCAGGGGGTTTGGACTGAAGCTTTCTTT. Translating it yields CASSSSGQGVWTEAFF.